The present entry profiles one T cell receptor beta chain with its context. This sample was included in a study of blood T cells in healthy people across ages. Deletions cut 6 bases from V and 5 bases from J, with 14 bases between. The germline CDR1 and CDR2 sequences are SGHTA and FQGNSA. This CDR3 region has 14 residues. Then a second PCR, running about 6 to 12 cycles, was carried out with a sample-barcoded 5' primer and a J-beta primer mix. The yield of each sample was at least 2.5 million CDR3-containing paired-end reads. TCRdb redid the calling of the 5' RACE reads with MiXCR, one entry per CDR3 protein. The top ten clones hold less than 20% of a sample with roughly 500,000 distinct CDR3 sequences, approximately 27% of them seen once.

The genes are TRBV7-2 and TRBJ2-1, with a tentative D call TRBD2 (5 bases). The source material was blood. This receptor was obtained from a woman aged 70-85 years in good health. This CDR3 reads CASRALRANNEQFF. CDR3 nucleotide sequence: TGTGCCAGCAGGGCCTTGAGGGCAAACAATGAGCAGTTCTTC.